Described below is a single T cell receptor (beta chain) sequence and its context. Its antigen is still unknown. The sample belongs to a study of blood T cells in healthy people across ages. The CDR3 contains 13 residues. Trimming took 6 bases from V and 0 from J, leaving 11 bases between them. CDR1 and CDR2 (germline): DFQATT, SNEGSKA (reference sequence). Study-level points and caveats: Higher diversity, along with more naive CD4+ cells, distinguished long-lived donors from aged donors.

With each sample, at least 5.5 micrograms of total RNA were extracted. The use of a sample-barcoded 5' primer and a J-beta primer mix characterized a second PCR of about 7 to 12 cycles. TCRdb called the 5' RACE reads again in MiXCR, with one record for every CDR3 protein. The repertoire holds over 500,000 distinct CDR3 sequences, with over 40% as singletons. Material for sequencing was blood. The clonotype comes from a woman older than 75 in good health. The genes are TRBV20-1 and TRBJ1-2; D uncertain. CDR3 residues: CSATGHTNYGYTF. In nucleotides, the CDR3 is TGCAGTGCCACGGGCCATACTAACTATGGCTACACCTTC.